This T cell receptor beta chain was documented in a study of blood T cell repertoires in COVID-19. Study overall: Acute-phase and convalescent COVID-19 samples originated in the United States, Italy and Spain.

The Seattle patients joined while their infection was active and were tracked longitudinally afterward. This CDR3 is 15 amino acids long. Germline V gives CDR1 SGHKS, CDR2 YYEKEE (reference sequence). Unmatched junction bases numbered 10, after V lost 4 bases and J lost 3 bases. In the study's own analysis: Quantification of nucleated cells was approximated via reference gene primer amplification. The assay was immunoSEQ multiplex PCR, and TCRdb's table has in-frame clones only and misses some. V and J calls plus clone size are reproduced from that table; the DNA served to infer D and trimming. The sample carries roughly 160,000 clones, around 84% recorded once.

This chain links TRBV5-5 with TRBJ2-7; 7 bases match TRBD2. The source of this sequence is a woman at least 80 years old with COVID-19, enrolled during active disease. The specimen sequenced was peripheral blood. The CDR3 region has the DNA TGTGCCAGCAGCCATACCGGGGGGTGGGACTACGAGCAGTACTTC. Amino acid sequence: CASSHTGGWDYEQYF. Drawing the rest from reference TRBV5-5 and TRBJ2-7, the complete variable domain is DAGVTQSPTHLIKTRGQQVTLRCSPISGHKSVSWYQQVLGQGPQFIFQYYEKEERGRGNFPDRFSARQFPNYSSELNVNALLLGDSALYLCASSHTGGWDYEQYFGPGTRLTVT.